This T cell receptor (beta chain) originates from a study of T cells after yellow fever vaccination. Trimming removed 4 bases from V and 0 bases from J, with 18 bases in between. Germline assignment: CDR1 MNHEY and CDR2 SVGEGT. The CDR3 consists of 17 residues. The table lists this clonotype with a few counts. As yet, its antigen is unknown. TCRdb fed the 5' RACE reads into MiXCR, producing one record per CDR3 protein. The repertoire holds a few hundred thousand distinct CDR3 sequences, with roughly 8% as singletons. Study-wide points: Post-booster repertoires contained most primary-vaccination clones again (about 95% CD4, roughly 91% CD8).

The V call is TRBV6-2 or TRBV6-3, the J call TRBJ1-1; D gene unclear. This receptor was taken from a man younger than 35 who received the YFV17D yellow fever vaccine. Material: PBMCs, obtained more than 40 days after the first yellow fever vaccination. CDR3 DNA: TGTGCCAGCAGTTCCGGTCCCTTGAGGGATATGAACACTGAAGCTTTCTTT. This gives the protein CASSSGPLRDMNTEAFF.